This T cell receptor beta chain was sequenced during a study of graft-versus-host responses after intestinal transplantation. Overall study context: In this cohort, recipients had multivisceral, liver-intestinal, or isolated intestinal transplants. The study gave all recipients anti-thymocyte globulin induction, then tacrolimus and steroids for 2 to 3 years. Study-wide points: Recipient-marrow GvH clones were detected, some having first appeared in ileum or blood. Within the allografts of patients who had graft-donor T cell macrochimerism, graft-versus-host to host-versus-graft clonal ratios were high.

As for this clone: The antigen remains undetermined.

The germline V gene encodes CDR1 LNHDA and CDR2 SQIVND (reference sequence). V dropped 3 bases and J dropped 4; count of bases not matched to a gene: 12. The CDR3 is made up of 17 amino acids. Method: immunoSEQ multiplex PCR; TCRdb's copy keeps in-frame clones and lacks some. Among approximately 89,000 clones listed, around nine tenths were seen once. The chain recombines TRBV19 with TRBJ1-5, with TRBD1 matching 7 bases. The source of this sequence is a human donor who received an intestinal transplant. Sequencing used unstimulated CD4+ T cells sorted from spleen or lymph node cells, obtained before intestinal transplant. CDR3 DNA sequence: TGTGCCAGTAGTATGCCTTTAGGTAGGGGGCGGAATCAGCCCCAGCATTTT. Protein product: CASSMPLGRGRNQPQHF.